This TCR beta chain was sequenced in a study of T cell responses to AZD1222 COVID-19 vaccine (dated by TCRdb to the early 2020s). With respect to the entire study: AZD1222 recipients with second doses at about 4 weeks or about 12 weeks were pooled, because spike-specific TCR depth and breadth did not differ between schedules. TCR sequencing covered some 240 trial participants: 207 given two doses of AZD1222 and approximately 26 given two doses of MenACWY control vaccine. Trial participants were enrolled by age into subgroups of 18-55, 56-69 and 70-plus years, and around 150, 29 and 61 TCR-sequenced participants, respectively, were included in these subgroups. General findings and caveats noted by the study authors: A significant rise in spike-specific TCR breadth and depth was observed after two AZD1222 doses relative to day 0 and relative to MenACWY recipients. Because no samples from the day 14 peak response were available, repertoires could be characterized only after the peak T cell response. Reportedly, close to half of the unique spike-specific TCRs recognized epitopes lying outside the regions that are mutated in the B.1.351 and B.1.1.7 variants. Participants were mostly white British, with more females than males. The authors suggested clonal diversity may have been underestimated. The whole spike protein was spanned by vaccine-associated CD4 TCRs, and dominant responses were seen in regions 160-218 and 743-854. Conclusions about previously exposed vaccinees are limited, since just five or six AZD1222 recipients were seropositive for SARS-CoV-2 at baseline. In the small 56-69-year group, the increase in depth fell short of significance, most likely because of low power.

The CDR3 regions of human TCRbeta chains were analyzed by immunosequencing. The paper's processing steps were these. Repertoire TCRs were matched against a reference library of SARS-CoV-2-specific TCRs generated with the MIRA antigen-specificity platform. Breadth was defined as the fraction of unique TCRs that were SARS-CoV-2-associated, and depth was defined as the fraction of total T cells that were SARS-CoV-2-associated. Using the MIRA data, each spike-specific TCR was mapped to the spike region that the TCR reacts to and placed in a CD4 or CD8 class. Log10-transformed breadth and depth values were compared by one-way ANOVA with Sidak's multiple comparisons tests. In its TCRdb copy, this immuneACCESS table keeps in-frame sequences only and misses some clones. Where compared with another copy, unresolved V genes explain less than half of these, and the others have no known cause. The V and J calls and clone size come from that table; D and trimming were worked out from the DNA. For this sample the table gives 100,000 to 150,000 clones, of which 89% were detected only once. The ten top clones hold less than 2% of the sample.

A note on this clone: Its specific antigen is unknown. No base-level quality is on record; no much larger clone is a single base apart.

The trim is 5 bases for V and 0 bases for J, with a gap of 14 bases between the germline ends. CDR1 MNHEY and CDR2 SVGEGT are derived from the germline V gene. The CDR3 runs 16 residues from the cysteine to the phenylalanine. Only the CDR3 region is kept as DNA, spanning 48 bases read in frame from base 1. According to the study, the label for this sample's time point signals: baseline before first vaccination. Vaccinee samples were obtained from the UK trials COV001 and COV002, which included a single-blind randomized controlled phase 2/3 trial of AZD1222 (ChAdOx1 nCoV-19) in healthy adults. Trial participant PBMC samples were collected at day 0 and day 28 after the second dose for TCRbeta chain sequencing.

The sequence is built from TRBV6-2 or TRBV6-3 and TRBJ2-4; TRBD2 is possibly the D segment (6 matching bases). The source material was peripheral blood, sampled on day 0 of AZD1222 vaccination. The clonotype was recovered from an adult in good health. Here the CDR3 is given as CASSPRRGLAKNIQYF. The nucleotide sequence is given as TGTGCCAGCAGTCCCCGACGGGGACTAGCCAAAAACATTCAGTACTTC.